The next 10 T cell receptor beta chains were all read from a single sample in a study of control samples from healthy donors and cancer patients. Clones were read by immunoSEQ multiplex PCR, and TCRdb kept only the in-frame ones, dropping some. The sample has roughly 64,000 clones, 90% seen once. The specimen sequenced was PBMCs. Receptors originate from a woman aged 45-59 years with colorectal cancer.

The CDR3 bases are TGTGCCAGCAGTCACCTAGCGGGGGGATACAATGAGCAGTTCTTC. Translation gives CASSHLAGGYNEQFF. The gene calls are TRBV27 and TRBJ2-1, with 11 positions matching TRBD2. CDR1 and CDR2 (germline): MNHEY, SMNVEV (reference sequence). J lost 4 bases, V lost 5 bases, and 4 bases had no gene match. This CDR3 spans 15 amino acids.

This chain uses TRBV10-1 with TRBJ2-2; D perhaps matches TRBD2 (7 bases). This CDR3 is built from 16 residues. The germline V and J ends were trimmed by 4 bases and 2 bases, with 14 bases remaining between them. Germline-derived CDR1 and CDR2 are WNHNN and SYGVQD (reference sequence). CDR3 region: CASSAVGGLNTGELFF. The CDR3, as DNA: TGCGCCAGCAGTGCAGTGGGGGGGCTTAACACCGGGGAGCTGTTTTTT.

This sequence joins TRBV2 and TRBJ1-2; TRBD1 is a possible D gene (5 bases). Germline V lookup: CDR1 SNHLY, CDR2 FYNNEI. Deletions cut 3 bases from V and 4 bases from J, with 33 bases between. The CDR3 has 21 amino acids. CDR3 region: CASSDVSGLPWRSTGGYGYTF. As DNA, the CDR3 is TGTGCCAGCAGTGACGTGTCAGGCCTTCCTTGGAGATCGACGGGGGGCTATGGCTACACCTTC.

This clone was seen more than once but under ten times. This rearrangement joins TRBV19 to TRBJ1-1; D is unclear. Per the germline V gene, CDR1 is LNHDA and CDR2 is SQIVND (reference sequence). The V gene lost 8 bases and the J gene lost 1 base, with 14 bases spanning the gap. The CDR3 extends over 14 amino acids. The CDR3 loop is CASARWAENTEAFF. CDR3 bases: TGTGCCAGTGCGCGTTGGGCGGAGAACACTGAAGCTTTCTTT.

This chain uses TRBV5-1 with TRBJ1-1; possibly TRBD1 for D (5 bases). Germline values: CDR1 SGHRS, CDR2 YFSETQ. Trimming took 4 bases from V and 0 from J, leaving 10 bases between them. There are 14 residues in the CDR3. The CDR3: CASSTRDVNTEAFF. Written as DNA, the CDR3 is TGCGCCAGCAGCACCAGGGACGTGAACACTGAAGCTTTCTTT.

The rearrangement joins TRBV19 to TRBJ1-3, with unresolved D. V gave up 3 bases and J gave up 4 bases, with 16 bases separating them. The CDR3 extends over 16 amino acids. CDR1 LNHDA and CDR2 SQIVND come from the germline V gene (reference sequence). The CDR3 nucleotides are TGTGCCAGTAGTATGGTGTGGAGGAGAGGGGGAAACACCATATATTTT. Translated: CASSMVWRRGGNTIYF.

The chain joins TRBV15 to TRBJ2-1; D unresolved. Germline CDR1 and CDR2: LNHNV and YYDKDF (reference sequence). With 4 bases removed from V and 8 bases from J, the gap between germline ends came to 9 bases. The CDR3 loop spans 12 amino acids. The chain's CDR3 is CATSNRLHEQFF. DNA for the CDR3: TGTGCCACCAGCAATCGGCTTCATGAGCAGTTCTTC.

V and J are TRBV14 and TRBJ2-7; D perhaps matches TRBD1 (6 bases). The V and J ends lost 0 bases and 1 base respectively, with 10 bases between them. This CDR3 comprises 15 residues. Germline-derived CDR1 and CDR2 are SGHDN and FVKESK. CDR3 bases: TGTGCCAGCAGCCAAGATGAGGGGGAGTCCTACGAGCAGTACTTC. Translation gives CASSQDEGESYEQYF.

This clone was seen just once. CDR3 DNA: TGTGCCAGCACCGCTAGCGGGAGAGAGCAGTTCTTC. This sequence encodes CASTASGREQFF. V gene TRBV2 combines with J gene TRBJ2-1; 10 bases agree with TRBD2. Germline V gives CDR1 SNHLY, CDR2 FYNNEI. This CDR3 has 12 amino acids. V gave up 7 bases and J gave up 10 bases; unmatched junction bases: 4.

V and J are TRBV18 and TRBJ1-3; D gene uncertain. The CDR3 sequence is 15 residues long. V lost 2 bases and J lost 0, with 8 bases in between. Germline CDR1 reads KGHSH; CDR2 reads LQKENI. As DNA, the CDR3 is TGTGCCAGCTCACCAGCAACGGACTCTGGAAACACCATATATTTT. Its translation is CASSPATDSGNTIYF. Variable domain in full (rest from reference TRBV18 and TRBJ1-3): NAGVMQNPRHLVRRRGQEARLRCSPMKGHSHVYWYRQLPEEGLKFMVYLQKENIIDESGMPKERFSAEFPKEGPSILRIQQVVRGDSAAYFCASSPATDSGNTIYFGEGSWLTVV.